The 31 T cell receptor beta chains below come from one sample, sequenced in a study of T cell responses to AZD1222 COVID-19 vaccine. Here immunoSEQ multiplex PCR was the method, and the copy in TCRdb shows in-frame clones only, minus some. The data contain 150,000 to 200,000 clones, 80% to 90% of them singletons. Specimen: peripheral blood, collected 28 days after the second dose of the MenACWY control vaccine. All receptors derive from an adult who received the MenACWY meningococcal vaccine as a control.

V usage is TRBV5-1 and J usage is TRBJ2-1; D unclear. This CDR3 is 14 amino acids long. Deletions cut 0 bases from V and 5 bases from J, with 9 bases between. Looked up from germline, CDR1 is SGHRS and CDR2 is YFSETQ. The DNA for the CDR3 is TGCGCCAGCAGCTTGGTGCCTCCCAACAATGAGCAGTTCTTC. Its translation: CASSLVPPNNEQFF.

The chain has TRBV15 and TRBJ2-1; 9 bases match TRBD1. Germline CDR1 and CDR2: LNHNV and YYDKDF (reference sequence). The trim removed 3 bases at V and 13 bases at J, leaving 10 bases unmatched. The CDR3 runs 14 residues. CDR3 protein: CATSRGQGAGYQFF. CDR3 in DNA: TGTGCCACCAGCAGGGGACAGGGTGCGGGCTATCAGTTCTTC.

This clone was observed once. J is TRBJ2-7 and V is TRBV6-5; no reliable D call. This CDR3 spans 13 amino acids. Germline lookup yields CDR1 MNHEY and CDR2 SVGAGI. V lost 6 bases to trimming and J lost 3 bases, with 12 bases between them. The CDR3 nucleotides are TGTGCCAGCAGCGACTCCTGGGACTACGAGCAGTACTTC. The encoded protein is CASSDSWDYEQYF.

This clone was counted once. Other DNA sequences from this sample encode an identical CDR3 as well. The V and J genes are TRBV9 and TRBJ2-7, with TRBD2 matching 10 bases. Trimming took 0 bases from V and 4 from J; bases not matched to a gene: 4. CDR3 length equals 15 residues. Germline values: CDR1 SGDLS, CDR2 YYNGEE. The CDR3 DNA follows: TGTGCCAGCAGCGTAGGGAGGACTAGCGGTTACGAGCAGTACTTC. Amino acid sequence: CASSVGRTSGYEQYF.

The chain couples TRBV3-1 (or the pseudogene TRBV3-2) to TRBJ2-7; D unclear. The germline gives CDR1 LGHDT, CDR2 YNNKEL (reference sequence). V lost 1 base and J lost 5, with 9 bases in between. The CDR3 runs to 13 residues. As DNA, the CDR3 is TGTGCCAGCAGCCAAGTGGGCAACCACGAGCAGTACTTC. It specifies CASSQVGNHEQYF.

The chain joins TRBV6-2 or TRBV6-3 to TRBJ1-1; no clear D. The CDR3 consists of 14 residues. Trimming took 5 bases from V and 4 from J, leaving 14 bases between them. Germline lookup yields CDR1 MNHEY and CDR2 SVGEGT. The CDR3 coding sequence is TGTGCCAGCAGTCGACCCAGCACGGGCACTGAAGCTTTCTTT. This encodes CASSRPSTGTEAFF.

The rearrangement links TRBV7-9 to TRBJ1-3, with no clear D. The germline V and J ends were trimmed by 5 bases and 0 bases, with 8 bases remaining between them. CDR3 length: 14 residues. The germline CDR1 and CDR2 sequences are SEHNR and FQNEAQ (reference sequence). The chain's CDR3 is CASSPALSGNTIYF. The CDR3 region has the DNA TGTGCCAGCAGCCCGGCCCTCTCTGGAAACACCATATATTTT.

This rearrangement joins TRBV5-6 to TRBJ2-7; 7 positions match TRBD1. The germline gives CDR1 SGHDT, CDR2 YYEEEE. The CDR3 is 13 amino acids. Trimming at V came to 3 bases and at J to 1 base, leaving 1 base not matched to a gene. The CDR3, as DNA: TGTGCCAGCAGCTGGGACAGTTCCTACGAGCAGTACTTC. Protein product: CASSWDSSYEQYF.

CDR3 nucleotides: TGTGCCAGCAGCCACGAAAGCTCTGGAAACACCATATATTTT. Translation gives CASSHESSGNTIYF. This chain uses TRBV3-1 (or the pseudogene TRBV3-2) with TRBJ1-3; D is ambiguous. Germline CDR1 LGHDT, CDR2 YNNKEL (reference sequence). V shed 3 bases and J shed 0 bases, with 6 bases lying between them. This CDR3 spans 14 amino acids.

V is TRBV2 and J is TRBJ2-3; D possibly corresponds to TRBD2 (5 bases). The germline V gene has CDR1 SNHLY and CDR2 FYNNEI. This CDR3 is built from 17 residues. The V end was cut by 6 bases, the J end by 2 bases, with 21 bases between. CDR3 residues: CASSPLAAGYPTDTQYF. The DNA of the CDR3 is TGTGCCAGCAGCCCCCTCGCGGCGGGTTACCCCACAGATACGCAGTATTTT.

The chain employs TRBV5-1 and TRBJ1-3, with a weak D call TRBD1 (5 bases). Germline V lookup: CDR1 SGHRS, CDR2 YFSETQ. The CDR3 is 13 residues long. V dropped 4 bases and J dropped 0 bases, with 5 bases sitting between them. The CDR3 region is CASSQGSGNTIYF. The CDR3, as DNA: TGCGCCAGCAGCCAGGGCTCTGGAAACACCATATATTTT.

As regards this clone: Different DNA sequences within this sample yield the same CDR3. This chain uses TRBV20-1 with TRBJ2-1, with D perhaps assigned TRBD1 or TRBD2 (6 bases each). The germline CDR1 and CDR2 sequences are DFQATT and SNEGSKA (reference sequence). This CDR3 contains 11 residues. Trimming took 5 bases from V and 10 from J, leaving 12 bases between them. CDR3 loop: CSAEGGGEQFF. CDR3 sequence (DNA): TGCAGTGCTGAGGGGGGCGGGGAGCAGTTCTTC.

CDR3 loop: CSGAGTSGTDTQYF. The CDR3, as DNA: TGCAGCGGGGCCGGGACTAGCGGAACAGATACGCAGTATTTT. The V call is TRBV29-1, the J call TRBJ2-3; 11 bases line up with TRBD2. J was trimmed by 3 bases and V by 7 bases; bases with no gene match: 6. Looked up from germline, CDR1 is SQVTM and CDR2 is ANQGSEA. There are 14 residues in the CDR3.

The chain uses TRBV6-4 and TRBJ1-1; weak D call: TRBD1 (6 bases). The CDR3 length is 13 residues. Germline V gene sequence: CDR1 MRHNA, CDR2 SNTAGT. The V end was cut by 3 bases, the J end by 5 bases, with 10 bases between. This chain's CDR3 is CASSEQGGTEAFF. The CDR3 nucleotides read TGTGCCAGCAGTGAACAGGGAGGAACTGAAGCTTTCTTT.

The CDR3 is CAIGQGVNEKLFF. Here the CDR3 DNA reads TGTGCCATTGGCCAGGGGGTGAATGAAAAACTGTTTTTT. V is TRBV10-3 and J is TRBJ1-4, with TRBD1 matching 7 bases. Per the germline V gene, CDR1 is ENHRY and CDR2 is SYGVKD. The CDR3 is made up of 13 amino acids. Trimming cost V 9 bases and J 5 bases; bases outside gene matches: 6.

This clone was seen just once. The J gene is TRBJ1-5, the V gene TRBV25-1, with D tentatively TRBD1 (5 bases). Germline CDR1 reads MGHDK; CDR2 reads SYGVNS. The V gene lost 5 bases and the J gene lost 7 bases, with 15 bases spanning the gap. The CDR3 is 14 residues long. The CDR3 DNA reads as TGTGCCAGCAGTAACCGACAGTATGGACAGCCCCAGCATTTT. This encodes CASSNRQYGQPQHF.

The rearrangement links TRBV28 to TRBJ1-5; tentative D call: TRBD1 (5 bases). Germline CDR1 MDHEN, CDR2 SYDVKM. V lost 5 bases to trimming and J lost 7 bases, with 21 bases between them. The CDR3 runs 16 residues. CDR3: CASSTPREARGQPQHF. As DNA, the CDR3 is TGTGCCAGCAGTACTCCCAGGGAGGCCCGGGGGCAGCCCCAGCATTTT.

The chain uses TRBV12-3 or TRBV12-4 and TRBJ2-5; no clear D. Trimming stripped 4 bases from V and 5 bases from J, with 11 bases between. The CDR3 loop spans 13 amino acids. The CDR3 nucleotides are TGTGCCAGCAGTTGGAAGACGGCGGAGACCCAGTACTTC. It encodes CASSWKTAETQYF.

The V and J genes are TRBV18 and TRBJ2-1; D is unresolved. CDR1 and CDR2 (germline): KGHSH, LQKENI. Trimming pared 5 bases from V and 0 bases from J, leaving 14 bases between. The CDR3 totals 16 residues. This chain's CDR3 is CASSVDGSSSYNEQFF. The CDR3 coding sequence is TGTGCCAGCTCAGTGGACGGATCTAGCTCCTACAATGAGCAGTTCTTC.

The rearrangement uses TRBV5-1 and TRBJ2-7; 10 positions match TRBD2. V lost 6 bases to trimming and J lost 0 bases; unmatched junction nucleotides: 12. Germline V CDR1 and CDR2: SGHRS, YFSETQ. The CDR3 consists of 17 residues. The CDR3 protein is CASNKELAGRGSYEQYF. As DNA, the CDR3 is TGCGCCAGCAACAAGGAACTAGCGGGAAGAGGCTCCTACGAGCAGTACTTC.

V gene TRBV28 combines with J gene TRBJ2-7, with D tentatively TRBD1 or TRBD2 (5 bases each). This CDR3 spans 16 amino acids. The ends were cut back, 5 bases at V and 0 bases at J, with 17 bases in the middle. CDR1 and CDR2 (germline): MDHEN, SYDVKM. CDR3 in amino acids: CASSREGRPSSYEQYF. The CDR3 coding sequence is TGTGCCAGCAGTCGCGAGGGGCGACCCAGCTCCTACGAGCAGTACTTC.

V usage is TRBV4-3 and J usage is TRBJ2-3; unclear D gene. Trimming pared 2 bases from V and 6 bases from J, leaving 9 bases between. In germline, CDR1 is LGHNA, CDR2 YSLEER. The CDR3 totals 13 residues. The CDR3 coding sequence is TGCGCCAGCAGCCAAACGGTTTCGGATACGCAGTATTTT. It encodes CASSQTVSDTQYF.

The chain employs TRBV5-6 and TRBJ2-3, with no clear D. Trimming removed 0 bases from V and 5 bases from J, with 4 bases in between. The germline gives CDR1 SGHDT, CDR2 YYEEEE. This CDR3 comprises 12 residues. DNA of the CDR3: TGTGCCAGCAGCTTGGTGCTAGATACGCAGTATTTT. Residues: CASSLVLDTQYF.

V and J are TRBV10-3 and TRBJ2-7, with 11 positions matching TRBD1. J lost 4 bases, V lost 4 bases, and 3 bases had no gene match. Germline CDR1 ENHRY, CDR2 SYGVKD. This CDR3 is built from 14 residues. This CDR3 reads CAISVGTGGYEQYF. CDR3 coding DNA: TGTGCCATCAGTGTTGGGACAGGGGGATACGAGCAGTACTTC.

This clone was seen once. The gene calls are TRBV9 and TRBJ2-7; D call uncertain. The CDR3 loop spans 14 amino acids. Germline CDR1 is SGDLS and CDR2 is YYNGEE. Trimming took 4 bases from V and 3 from J, leaving 14 bases between them. The CDR3 loop is CASSPASGVYEQYF. The CDR3 coding sequence is TGTGCCAGCAGCCCGGCATCAGGAGTCTACGAGCAGTACTTC.

The chain is built from TRBV7-8 and TRBJ1-5, with no clear D. The CDR3 contains 15 residues. Trimming cost V 5 bases and J 0 bases, with 11 bases left between them. Germline loops: CDR1 SGHVS, CDR2 FQNEAQ. The CDR3 reads CASSLRRHSNQPQHF. The DNA of the CDR3 is TGTGCCAGCAGCCTAAGACGCCATAGCAATCAGCCCCAGCATTTT.

The genes are TRBV29-1 and TRBJ2-7, with 7 positions matching TRBD2. The CDR3 is 15 residues long. Germline V gene sequence: CDR1 SQVTM, CDR2 ANQGSEA. Trimming took 7 bases from V and 0 from J; bases not matched to a gene: 12. The CDR3 sequence: CSGLHGRFGSYEQYF. The CDR3 DNA reads as TGCAGCGGACTGCACGGGAGGTTCGGCTCCTACGAGCAGTACTTC.

The chain couples TRBV2 to TRBJ2-7; D might be TRBD1 (6 bases). V was trimmed by 6 bases and J by 4 bases, leaving 22 bases between them. Germline values: CDR1 SNHLY, CDR2 FYNNEI. The CDR3 covers 16 residues. The CDR3 coding sequence is TGTGCCAGCAGCGCCACAGGGTCCCTACTAACTTACGAGCAGTACTTC. Its translation is CASSATGSLLTYEQYF. Variable domain in full (rest from reference TRBV2 and TRBJ2-7): EPEVTQTPSHQVTQMGQEVILRCVPISNHLYFYWYRQILGQKVEFLVSFYNNEISEKSEIFDDQFSVERPDGSNFTLKIRSTKLEDSAMYFCASSATGSLLTYEQYFGPGTRLTVT.

The V call is TRBV7-9, the J call TRBJ1-6; 7 bases are a match to TRBD1. The V and J ends lost 1 base and 7 bases, in that order; junction bases with no gene match: 7. Per the germline V gene, CDR1 is SEHNR and CDR2 is FQNEAQ (reference sequence). The CDR3 is made up of 16 amino acids. The CDR3 coding sequence is TGTGCCAGCAGCTTAGGCACAGGGGCCCAGAATTCACCCCTCCACTTT. Its protein is CASSLGTGAQNSPLHF.

This chain links TRBV9 with TRBJ1-4; D ambiguous. Per germline, CDR1 SGDLS and CDR2 YYNGEE. The CDR3 is 15 amino acids. The V end lost 0 bases, the J end lost 7 bases, and 13 bases lay between the germline ends. The CDR3 sequence: CASSVAPLSGEKLFF. The CDR3 coding sequence is TGTGCCAGCAGCGTAGCCCCCCTTTCGGGTGAAAAACTGTTTTTT.

V usage is TRBV5-1 and J usage is TRBJ1-3; D perhaps matches TRBD1 (5 bases). Trimming cost V 2 bases and J 0 bases, with 9 bases left between them. Germline loops: CDR1 SGHRS, CDR2 YFSETQ. The CDR3 consists of 15 residues. CDR3: CASSFGDLSGNTIYF. CDR3 bases: TGCGCCAGCAGCTTTGGGGACCTCTCTGGAAACACCATATATTTT.